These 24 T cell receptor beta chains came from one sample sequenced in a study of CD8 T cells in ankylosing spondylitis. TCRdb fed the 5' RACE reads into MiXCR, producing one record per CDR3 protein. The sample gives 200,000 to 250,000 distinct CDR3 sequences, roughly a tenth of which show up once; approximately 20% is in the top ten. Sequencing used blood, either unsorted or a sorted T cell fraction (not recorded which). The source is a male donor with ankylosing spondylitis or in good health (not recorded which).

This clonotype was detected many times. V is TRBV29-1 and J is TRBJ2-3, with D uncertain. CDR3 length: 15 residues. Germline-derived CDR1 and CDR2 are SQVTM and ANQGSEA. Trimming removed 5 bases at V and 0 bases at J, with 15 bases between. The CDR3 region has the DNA TGCAGCGTTATGCTCGCAGGTGGAAGCACAGATACGCAGTATTTT. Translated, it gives CSVMLAGGSTDTQYF.

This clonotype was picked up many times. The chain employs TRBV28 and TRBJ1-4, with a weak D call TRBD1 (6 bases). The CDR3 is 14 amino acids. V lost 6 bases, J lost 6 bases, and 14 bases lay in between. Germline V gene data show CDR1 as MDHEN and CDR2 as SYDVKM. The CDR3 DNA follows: TGTGCCAGCAGCCGCCGAGGGGGTTATGAAAAACTGTTTTTT. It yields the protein CASSRRGGYEKLFF.

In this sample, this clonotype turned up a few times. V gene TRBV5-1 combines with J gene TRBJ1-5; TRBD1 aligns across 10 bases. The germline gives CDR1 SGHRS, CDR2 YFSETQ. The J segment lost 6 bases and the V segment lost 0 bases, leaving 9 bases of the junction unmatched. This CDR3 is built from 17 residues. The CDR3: CASSLGAPGQGSQPQHF. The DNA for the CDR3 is TGCGCCAGCAGCTTGGGGGCTCCGGGACAGGGGTCTCAGCCCCAGCATTTT.

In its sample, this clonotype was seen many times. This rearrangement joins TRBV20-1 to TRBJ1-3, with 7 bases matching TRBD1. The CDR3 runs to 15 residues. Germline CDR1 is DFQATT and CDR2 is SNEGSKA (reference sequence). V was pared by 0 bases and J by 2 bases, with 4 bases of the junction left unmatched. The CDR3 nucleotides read TGCAGTGCTAGAGATACCACAGGGGCTGGAAACACCATATATTTT. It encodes CSARDTTGAGNTIYF.

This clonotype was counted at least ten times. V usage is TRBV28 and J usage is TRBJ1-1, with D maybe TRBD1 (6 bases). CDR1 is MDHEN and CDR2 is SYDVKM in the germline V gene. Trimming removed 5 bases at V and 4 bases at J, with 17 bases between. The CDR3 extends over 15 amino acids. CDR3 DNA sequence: TGTGCCAGCAGTACTGGGACAATCGTACGCACTGAAGCTTTCTTT. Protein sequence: CASSTGTIVRTEAFF.

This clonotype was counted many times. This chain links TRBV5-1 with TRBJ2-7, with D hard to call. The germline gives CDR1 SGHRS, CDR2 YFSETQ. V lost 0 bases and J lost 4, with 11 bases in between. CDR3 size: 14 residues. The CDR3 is CASSLEQSGYEQYF. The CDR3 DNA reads TGCGCCAGCAGCTTGGAGCAGAGTGGATACGAGCAGTACTTC.

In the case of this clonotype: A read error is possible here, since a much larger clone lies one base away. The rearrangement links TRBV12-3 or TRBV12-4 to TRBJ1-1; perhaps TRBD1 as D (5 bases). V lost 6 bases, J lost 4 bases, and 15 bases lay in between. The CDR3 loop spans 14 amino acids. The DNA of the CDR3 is TGTGCCAGCAGCCAAGCTAGGAGGGGCACTGAAGCTTTCTTT. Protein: CASSQARRGTEAFF.

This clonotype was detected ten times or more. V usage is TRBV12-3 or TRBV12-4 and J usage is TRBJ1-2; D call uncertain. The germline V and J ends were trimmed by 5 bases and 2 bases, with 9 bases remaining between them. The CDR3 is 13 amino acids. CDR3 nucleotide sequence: TGTGCCAGCAGTCCGCTTACGAACTATGGCTACACCTTC. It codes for CASSPLTNYGYTF.

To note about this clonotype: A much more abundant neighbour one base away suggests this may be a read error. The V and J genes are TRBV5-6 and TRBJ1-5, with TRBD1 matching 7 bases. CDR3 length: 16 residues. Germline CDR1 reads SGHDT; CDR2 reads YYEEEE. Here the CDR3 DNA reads TGTGCCAGCAGCACTAATACAGGGGTGAGGAATCAGCCCCAGCCTTTT. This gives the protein CASSTNTGVRNQPQPF.

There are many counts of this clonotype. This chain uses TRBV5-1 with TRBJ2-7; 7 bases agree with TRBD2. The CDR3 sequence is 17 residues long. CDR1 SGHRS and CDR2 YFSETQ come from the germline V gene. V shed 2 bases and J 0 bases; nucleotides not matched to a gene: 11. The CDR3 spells CASSLGLLAANSYEQYF. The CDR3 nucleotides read TGCGCCAGCAGCTTAGGGTTGCTAGCGGCCAACTCCTACGAGCAGTACTTC.

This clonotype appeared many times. As DNA, the CDR3 is TGTGCCAGCAGCTCGCCGTTTGGGACAGGGAGGGGCCATAGGGAAAAACTGTTTTTT. Amino acids: CASSSPFGTGRGHREKLFF. This sequence joins TRBV11-2 and TRBJ1-4; 9 bases agree with TRBD1. This CDR3 contains 19 residues. The junction had 20 bases not matched to a gene; V was cut back by 4 bases and J by 8 bases. Germline V gene sequence: CDR1 SGHAT, CDR2 FQNNGV.

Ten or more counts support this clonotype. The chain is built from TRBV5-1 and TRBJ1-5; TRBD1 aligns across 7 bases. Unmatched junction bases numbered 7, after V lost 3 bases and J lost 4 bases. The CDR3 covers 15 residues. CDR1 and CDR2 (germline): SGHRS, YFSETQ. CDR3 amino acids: CASSSTGASNQPQHF. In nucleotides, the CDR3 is TGCGCCAGCAGCTCCACAGGGGCCTCAAATCAGCCCCAGCATTTT. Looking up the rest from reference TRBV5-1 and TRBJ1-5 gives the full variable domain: KAGVTQTPRYLIKTRGQQVTLSCSPISGHRSVSWYQQTPGQGLQFLFEYFSETQRNKGNFPGRFSGRQFSNSRSEMNVSTLELGDSALYLCASSSTGASNQPQHFGDGTRLSIL.

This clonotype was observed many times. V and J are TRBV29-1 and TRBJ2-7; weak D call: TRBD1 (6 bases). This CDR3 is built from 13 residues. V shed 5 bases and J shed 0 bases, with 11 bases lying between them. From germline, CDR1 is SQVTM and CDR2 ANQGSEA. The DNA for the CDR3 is TGCAGCGTTCTCCCGGACAGCTCCTACGAGCAGTACTTC. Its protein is CSVLPDSSYEQYF.

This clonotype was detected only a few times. The CDR3 DNA sequence: TGTGCCAGCAGTTCCGTCGTCAAGGGCGAGCAGTACTTC. It translates to CASSSVVKGEQYF. The gene calls are TRBV6-5 and TRBJ2-7; no definite D call. Per germline, CDR1 MNHEY and CDR2 SVGAGI. Deletions cut 4 bases from V and 6 bases from J, with 13 bases between. There are 13 residues in the CDR3.

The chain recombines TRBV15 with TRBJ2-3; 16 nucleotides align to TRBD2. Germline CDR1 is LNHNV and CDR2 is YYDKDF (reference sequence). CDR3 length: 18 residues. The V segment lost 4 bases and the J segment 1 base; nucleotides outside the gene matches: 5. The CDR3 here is CATSKGTSGGVGTDTQYF. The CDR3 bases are TGTGCCACCAGCAAAGGGACTAGCGGGGGGGTGGGCACAGATACGCAGTATTTT.

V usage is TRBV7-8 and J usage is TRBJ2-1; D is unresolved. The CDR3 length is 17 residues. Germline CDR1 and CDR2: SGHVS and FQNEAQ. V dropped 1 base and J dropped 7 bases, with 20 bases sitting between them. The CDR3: CASSLVAIGNPSNEQFF. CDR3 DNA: TGTGCCAGCAGCTTAGTGGCGATAGGGAACCCTTCGAATGAGCAGTTCTTC.

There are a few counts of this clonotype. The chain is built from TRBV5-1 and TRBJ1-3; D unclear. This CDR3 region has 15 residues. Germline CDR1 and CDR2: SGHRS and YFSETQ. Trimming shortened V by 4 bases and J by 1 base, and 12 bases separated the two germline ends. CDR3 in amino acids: CASSPRSVSGNTIYF. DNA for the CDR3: TGCGCCAGCAGCCCACGCTCAGTTTCTGGAAACACCATATATTTT.

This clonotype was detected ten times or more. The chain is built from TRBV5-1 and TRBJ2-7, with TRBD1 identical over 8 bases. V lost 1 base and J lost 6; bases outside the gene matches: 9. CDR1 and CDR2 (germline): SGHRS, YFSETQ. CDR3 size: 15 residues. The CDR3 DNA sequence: TGCGCCAGCAGCTTGACTGGACAGGGTATCGCCGAGCAGTACTTC. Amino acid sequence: CASSLTGQGIAEQYF. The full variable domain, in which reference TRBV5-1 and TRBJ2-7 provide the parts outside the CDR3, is KAGVTQTPRYLIKTRGQQVTLSCSPISGHRSVSWYQQTPGQGLQFLFEYFSETQRNKGNFPGRFSGRQFSNSRSEMNVSTLELGDSALYLCASSLTGQGIAEQYFGPGTRLTVT.

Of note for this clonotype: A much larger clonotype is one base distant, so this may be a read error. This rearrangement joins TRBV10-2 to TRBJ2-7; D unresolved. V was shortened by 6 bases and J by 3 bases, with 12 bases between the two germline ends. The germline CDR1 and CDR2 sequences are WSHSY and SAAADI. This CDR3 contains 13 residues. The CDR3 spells CASRGSNVYEQYF. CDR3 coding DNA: TGCGCCAGCAGAGGCAGTAATGTCTACGAGCAGTACTTC.

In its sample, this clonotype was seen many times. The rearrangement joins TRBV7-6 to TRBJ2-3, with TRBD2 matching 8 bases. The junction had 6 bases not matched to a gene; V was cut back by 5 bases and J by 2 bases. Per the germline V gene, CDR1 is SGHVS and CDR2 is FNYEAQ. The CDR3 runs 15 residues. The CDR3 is CASSPSGGPTDTQYF. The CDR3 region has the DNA TGTGCCAGCAGCCCGAGCGGGGGACCCACAGATACGCAGTATTTT.

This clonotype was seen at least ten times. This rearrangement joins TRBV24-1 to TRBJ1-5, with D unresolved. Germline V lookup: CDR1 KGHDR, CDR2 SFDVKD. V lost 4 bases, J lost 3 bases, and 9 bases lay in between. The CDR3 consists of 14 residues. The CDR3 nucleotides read TGTGCCACCAGTGAAGGCCCGAACAATCAGCCCCAGCATTTT. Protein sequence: CATSEGPNNQPQHF.

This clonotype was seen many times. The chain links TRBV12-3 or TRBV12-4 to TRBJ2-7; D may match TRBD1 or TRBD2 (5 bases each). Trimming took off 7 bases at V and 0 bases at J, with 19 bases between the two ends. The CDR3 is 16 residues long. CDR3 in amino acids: CASTPTLAGSSYEQYF. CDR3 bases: TGTGCCAGCACCCCCACATTGGCAGGGAGCTCCTACGAGCAGTACTTC.

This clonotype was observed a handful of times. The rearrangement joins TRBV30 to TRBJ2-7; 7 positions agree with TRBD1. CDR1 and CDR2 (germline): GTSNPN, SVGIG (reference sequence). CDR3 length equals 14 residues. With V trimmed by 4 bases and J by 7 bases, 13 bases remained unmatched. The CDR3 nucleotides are TGTGCCTGGACCTTCTGGCAGGGGGAAAGAGAGCAGTACTTC. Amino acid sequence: CAWTFWQGEREQYF.

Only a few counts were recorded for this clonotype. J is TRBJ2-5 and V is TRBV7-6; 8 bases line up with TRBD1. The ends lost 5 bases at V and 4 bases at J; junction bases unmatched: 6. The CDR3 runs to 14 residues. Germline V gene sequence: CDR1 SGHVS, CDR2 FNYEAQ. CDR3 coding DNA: TGTGCCAGCAGCCGCGACAGGGGTCCAGAGACCCAGTACTTC. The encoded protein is CASSRDRGPETQYF.